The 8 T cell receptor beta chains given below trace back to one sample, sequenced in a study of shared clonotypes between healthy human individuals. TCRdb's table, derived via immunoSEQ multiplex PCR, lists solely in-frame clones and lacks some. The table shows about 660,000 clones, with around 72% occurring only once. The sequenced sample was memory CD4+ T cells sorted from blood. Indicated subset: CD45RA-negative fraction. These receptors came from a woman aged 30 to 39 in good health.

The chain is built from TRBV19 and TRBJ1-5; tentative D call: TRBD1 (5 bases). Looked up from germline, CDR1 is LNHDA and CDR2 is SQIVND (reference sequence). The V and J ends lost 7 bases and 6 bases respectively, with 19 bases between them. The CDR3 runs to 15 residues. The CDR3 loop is CASTAGGGISQPQHF. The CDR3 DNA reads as TGTGCCAGTACTGCGGGCGGGGGAATATCTCAGCCCCAGCATTTT.

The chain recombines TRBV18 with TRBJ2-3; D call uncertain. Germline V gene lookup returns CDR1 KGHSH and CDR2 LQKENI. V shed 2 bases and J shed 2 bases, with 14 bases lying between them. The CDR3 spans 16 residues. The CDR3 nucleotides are TGTGCCAGCTCACCAATCTCGGGTACCTACACAGATACGCAGTATTTT. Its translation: CASSPISGTYTDTQYF. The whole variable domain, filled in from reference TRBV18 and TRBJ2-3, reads NAGVMQNPRHLVRRRGQEARLRCSPMKGHSHVYWYRQLPEEGLKFMVYLQKENIIDESGMPKERFSAEFPKEGPSILRIQQVVRGDSAAYFCASSPISGTYTDTQYFGPGTRLTVL.

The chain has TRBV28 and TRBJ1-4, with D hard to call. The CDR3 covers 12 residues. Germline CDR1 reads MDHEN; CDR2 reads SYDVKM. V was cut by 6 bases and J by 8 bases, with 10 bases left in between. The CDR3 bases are TGTGCCAGCAGGGACCCAGGCGAAAAACTGTTTTTT. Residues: CASRDPGEKLFF.

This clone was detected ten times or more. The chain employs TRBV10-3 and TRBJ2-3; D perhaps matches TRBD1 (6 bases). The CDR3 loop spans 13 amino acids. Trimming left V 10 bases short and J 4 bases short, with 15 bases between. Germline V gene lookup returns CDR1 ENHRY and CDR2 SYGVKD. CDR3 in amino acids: CATRAGVADTQYF. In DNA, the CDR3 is TGTGCCACCAGAGCAGGGGTGGCAGATACGCAGTATTTT.

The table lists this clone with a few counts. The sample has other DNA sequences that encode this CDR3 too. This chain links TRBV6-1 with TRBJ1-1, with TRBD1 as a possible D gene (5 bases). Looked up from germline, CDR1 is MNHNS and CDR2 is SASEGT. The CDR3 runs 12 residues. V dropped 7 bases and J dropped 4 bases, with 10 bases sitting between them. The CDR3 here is CASTGRGTEAFF. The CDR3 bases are TGTGCCAGCACCGGGAGGGGCACTGAAGCTTTCTTT.

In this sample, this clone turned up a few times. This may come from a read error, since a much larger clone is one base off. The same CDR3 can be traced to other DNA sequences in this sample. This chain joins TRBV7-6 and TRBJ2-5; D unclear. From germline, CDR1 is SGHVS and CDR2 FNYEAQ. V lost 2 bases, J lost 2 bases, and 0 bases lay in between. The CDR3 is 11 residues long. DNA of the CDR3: TGTGCCAGCAGCTTACAAGAGACCCAGTACTTC. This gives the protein CASSLQETQYF.

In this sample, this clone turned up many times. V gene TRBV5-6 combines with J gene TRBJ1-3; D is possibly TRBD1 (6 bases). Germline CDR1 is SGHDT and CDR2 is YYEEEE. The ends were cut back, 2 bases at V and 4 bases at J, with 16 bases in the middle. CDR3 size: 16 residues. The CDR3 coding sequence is TGTGCCAGCAGCTTCCAGGGGTTGGCCTCCGGAAACACCATATATTTT. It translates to CASSFQGLASGNTIYF.

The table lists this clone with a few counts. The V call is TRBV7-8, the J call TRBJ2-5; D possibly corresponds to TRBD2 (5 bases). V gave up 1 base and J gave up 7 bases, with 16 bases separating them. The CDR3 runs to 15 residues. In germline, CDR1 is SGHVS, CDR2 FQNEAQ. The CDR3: CASSLVVASEGTQYF. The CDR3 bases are TGTGCCAGCAGCTTAGTTGTGGCCAGCGAGGGGACCCAGTACTTC.